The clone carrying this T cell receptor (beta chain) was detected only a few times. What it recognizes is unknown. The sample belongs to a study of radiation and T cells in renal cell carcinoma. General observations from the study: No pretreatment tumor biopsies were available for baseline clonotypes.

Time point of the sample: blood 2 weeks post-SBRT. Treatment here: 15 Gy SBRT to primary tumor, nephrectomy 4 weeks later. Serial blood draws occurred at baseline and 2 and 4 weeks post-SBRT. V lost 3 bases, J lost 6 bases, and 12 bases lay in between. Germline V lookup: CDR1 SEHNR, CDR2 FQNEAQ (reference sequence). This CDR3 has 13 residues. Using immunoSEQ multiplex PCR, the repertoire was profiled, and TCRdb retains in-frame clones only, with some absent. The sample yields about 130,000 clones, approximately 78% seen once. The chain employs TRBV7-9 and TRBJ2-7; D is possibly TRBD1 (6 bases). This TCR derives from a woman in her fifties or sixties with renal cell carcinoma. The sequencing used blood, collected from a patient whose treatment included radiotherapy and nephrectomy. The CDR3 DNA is TGTGCCAGCAGCTTGTACAGGGCTTCCGAGCAGTACTTC. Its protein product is CASSLYRASEQYF.